This TCR beta chain derives from a study of T cell responses to AZD1222 COVID-19 vaccine. Study-wide context: Doses given second, at about 4 or about 12 weeks, were pooled.

Germline CDR1 is LNHDA and CDR2 is SQIVND (reference sequence). V lost 3 bases to trimming and J lost 1 base; unmatched junction nucleotides: 6. CDR3 length equals 15 residues. Study-wide results and limits: Nearly half of spike-specific TCRs reportedly target unmutated variant regions.

TCRdb's copy holds only in-frame clones and misses some; the assay was immunoSEQ multiplex PCR. The sample gives over 120,000 clones, 80% to 95% of which show up once; approximately 1.5% is in the top ten. Of note for this clone: The antigen is undetermined.

The sample consisted of peripheral blood, taken on day 0 of AZD1222 vaccination. The clonotype comes from an adult in good health. The chain combines TRBV19 with TRBJ2-7; 7 bases are shared with TRBD2. The CDR3 is CASSIPREGSYEQYF. CDR3 sequence (DNA): TGTGCCAGTAGTATCCCCAGGGAGGGGTCCTACGAGCAGTACTTC. The entire variable domain, with the rest obtained from reference TRBV19 and TRBJ2-7, is as follows: DGGITQSPKYLFRKEGQNVTLSCEQNLNHDAMYWYRQDPGQGLRLIYYSQIVNDFQKGDIAEGYSVSREKKESFPLTVTSAQKNPTAFYLCASSIPREGSYEQYFGPGTRLTVT.